The next 32 T cell receptor beta chains were all read from a single sample in a study of control samples from healthy donors and cancer patients. Clones were sequenced by immunoSEQ multiplex PCR, and TCRdb holds only the in-frame ones, with some missing. In the table there are some 77,000 clones, about 89% of which are singletons. The specimen was blood. The source is a woman in her sixties in good health.

The J gene is TRBJ1-2, the V gene TRBV18; D gene uncertain. This CDR3 is 15 amino acids long. V was cut by 0 bases and J by 2 bases, with 10 bases left in between. Germline V gene data show CDR1 as KGHSH and CDR2 as LQKENI. The DNA for the CDR3 is TGTGCCAGCTCACCACCCGTTGGAAGGAACTATGGCTACACCTTC. Translated, it gives CASSPPVGRNYGYTF. The full variable domain, with the rest looked up from reference TRBV18 and TRBJ1-2, is NAGVMQNPRHLVRRRGQEARLRCSPMKGHSHVYWYRQLPEEGLKFMVYLQKENIIDESGMPKERFSAEFPKEGPSILRIQQVVRGDSAAYFCASSPPVGRNYGYTFGSGTRLTVV.

The chain carries TRBV3-1 (or the pseudogene TRBV3-2) and TRBJ1-1; D gene ambiguous. Germline lookup yields CDR1 LGHDT and CDR2 YNNKEL (reference sequence). The V end was cut by 2 bases, the J end by 11 bases, with 15 bases between. The CDR3 is 13 residues long. The CDR3 loop reads CASSQLSGRIAFF. In DNA form, the CDR3 reads TGTGCCAGCAGCCAACTCTCGGGAAGGATCGCTTTCTTT.

V usage is TRBV18 and J usage is TRBJ1-1, with D perhaps matching TRBD1 (6 bases). Trimming shortened V by 6 bases and J by 0 bases, and 14 bases separated the two germline ends. CDR3 length: 15 residues. The V gene's germline CDR1 is KGHSH and CDR2 LQKENI. CDR3 DNA sequence: TGTGCCAGCTCGTGGGACACTCAGTTGAACACTGAAGCTTTCTTT. Amino acid sequence: CASSWDTQLNTEAFF.

The rearrangement uses TRBV29-1 and TRBJ2-7; D tentatively fits TRBD1 or TRBD2 (5 bases each). The CDR3 loop spans 13 amino acids. The germline V gene has CDR1 SQVTM and CDR2 ANQGSEA. Trimming removed 6 bases at V and 3 bases at J, with 15 bases between. CDR3 DNA: TGCAGCGTCCACGGGGACGGCCTCTACGAGCAGTACTTC. Amino acids: CSVHGDGLYEQYF.

This chain uses TRBV5-3 with TRBJ1-2; no definite D call. TRBV5-3 is known as an ORF, though its function is uncertain. The CDR3 sequence is 14 residues long. Trimming shortened V by 0 bases and J by 5 bases, and 11 bases separated the two germline ends. For the CDR3, the DNA is TGTGCCAGAAGCTTGGTTTGGTTGGGTTATGGCTACACCTTC. Encoded protein: CARSLVWLGYGYTF.

The CDR3 coding sequence is TGTGCCAGCGGGATGTTCGGTGGGGCCAACGTCCTGACTTTC. Translating it yields CASGMFGGANVLTF. This chain links TRBV11-3 with TRBJ2-6; D gene uncertain. The germline V and J ends were trimmed by 8 bases and 3 bases, with 11 bases remaining between them. Germline CDR1 SGHNT, CDR2 YENEEA. This CDR3 has 14 amino acids.

The rearrangement links TRBV5-4 to TRBJ2-1; 9 bases fit TRBD1. CDR1 is SGHNT and CDR2 is YYREEE in the germline V gene (reference sequence). This CDR3 comprises 15 residues. With 3 bases clipped from V and 7 bases from J, the junction kept 8 bases outside the gene matches. CDR3 amino acids: CASSSGTGRYNEQFF. The CDR3 bases are TGTGCCAGCAGCTCCGGGACAGGGAGGTATAATGAGCAGTTCTTC.

This chain connects TRBV3-1 (or the pseudogene TRBV3-2) to TRBJ2-3; 8 nucleotides line up with TRBD1. The CDR3 contains 12 residues. The germline V gene encodes CDR1 LGHDT and CDR2 YNNKEL (reference sequence). Trimming took 4 bases from V and 11 from J; bases not matched to a gene: 5. CDR3 protein: CASSPGQGRQYF. The CDR3 DNA sequence: TGTGCCAGCAGCCCCGGACAGGGTAGGCAGTATTTT.

V usage is TRBV28 and J usage is TRBJ2-5, with TRBD2 matching 11 bases. Germline V CDR1 and CDR2: MDHEN, SYDVKM. This CDR3 contains 14 residues. Germline trimming cut 7 bases from V and 5 bases from J; bases unmatched to any gene: 6. This CDR3 is CASTLAGGPETQYF. In nucleotides, the CDR3 is TGTGCCAGCACCTTAGCGGGGGGGCCGGAGACCCAGTACTTC.

The CDR3 sequence: CASSQQGRNTIYF. The CDR3, as DNA: TGCGCCAGCAGCCAGCAGGGTCGAAACACCATATATTTT. The rearrangement joins TRBV4-3 to TRBJ1-3; D might be TRBD1 (5 bases). With 3 bases removed from V and 5 bases from J, the gap between germline ends came to 8 bases. Germline V gene lookup returns CDR1 LGHNA and CDR2 YSLEER. This CDR3 has 13 amino acids.

The rearrangement uses TRBV15 and TRBJ2-7; D not resolved. Germline CDR1 is LNHNV and CDR2 is YYDKDF (reference sequence). Trimming stripped 0 bases from V and 5 bases from J, with 8 bases between. CDR3 size: 13 residues. In DNA, the CDR3 is TGTGCCACCAGCAGAGATCTCCATAACGAGCAGTACTTC. As protein: CATSRDLHNEQYF.

This chain uses TRBV3-1 (or the pseudogene TRBV3-2) with TRBJ2-1; either TRBD1 or TRBD2 may supply D (5 bases each). The V end was cut by 1 base, the J end by 10 bases, with 5 bases between. Germline values: CDR1 LGHDT, CDR2 YNNKEL (reference sequence). This CDR3 region has 11 residues. The DNA of the CDR3 is TGTGCCAGCAGCCAAGGGGGGGAGCAGTTCTTC. Translated, it gives CASSQGGEQFF.

This chain joins TRBV10-3 and TRBJ1-6; 7 nucleotides agree with TRBD1. The V gene's germline CDR1 is ENHRY and CDR2 SYGVKD. The CDR3 contains 19 residues. Germline trimming cut 0 bases from V and 2 bases from J; bases unmatched to any gene: 10. CDR3 amino acids: CAISESGSGGEAYNSPLHF. In nucleotides, the CDR3 is TGTGCCATCAGTGAGTCGGGGTCAGGGGGAGAGGCCTATAATTCACCCCTCCACTTT.

This clone appeared once. The chain carries TRBV11-2 and TRBJ1-1; TRBD1 matches 11 bases. The germline gives CDR1 SGHAT, CDR2 FQNNGV. The CDR3 is made up of 13 amino acids. CDR3 DNA: TGTGCGGGCGGGACAGGGGGGAACACTGAAGCTTTCTTT. This codes for CAGGTGGNTEAFF.

The J gene is TRBJ2-1, the V gene TRBV25-1; D unresolved. Looked up from germline, CDR1 is MGHDK and CDR2 is SYGVNS. The V and J ends lost 1 base and 0 bases respectively, with 10 bases between them. This CDR3 is built from 16 residues. CDR3 nucleotide sequence: TGTGCCAGCAGTGAATTTGGCACGAGCTCCTACAATGAGCAGTTCTTC. Its translation is CASSEFGTSSYNEQFF.

The rearrangement joins TRBV6-4 to TRBJ1-3; 9 nucleotides align to TRBD1. The V and J ends lost 6 bases and 8 bases, in that order; junction bases with no gene match: 8. CDR3 length: 14 amino acids. The germline V gene has CDR1 MRHNA and CDR2 SNTAGT. The CDR3 bases are TGTGCCAGCAGCCCGGGACAGGGTTCGGACACCATATATTTT. It specifies CASSPGQGSDTIYF.

This clone came up a few times. V is TRBV12-3 or TRBV12-4 and J is TRBJ1-2; TRBD1 might be the D (5 bases). V was trimmed by 1 base and J by 3 bases, leaving 6 bases between them. This CDR3 comprises 13 residues. The CDR3 DNA sequence: TGTGCCAGCAGTTTAGTACAGGACTATGGCTACACCTTC. It is translated as CASSLVQDYGYTF.

The chain combines TRBV18 with TRBJ1-2; 9 bases map to TRBD1. J gave up 6 bases and V 4 bases, and 3 bases lay outside the gene matches. Germline values: CDR1 KGHSH, CDR2 LQKENI. There are 13 residues in the CDR3. Written as DNA, the CDR3 is TGTGCCAGCTCACGGGGACAGGGCAATGGCTACACCTTC. It is translated as CASSRGQGNGYTF.

This chain joins TRBV19 and TRBJ2-7, with TRBD1 matching over 8 bases. This CDR3 is 16 amino acids long. The V and J ends lost 4 bases and 3 bases, in that order; junction bases with no gene match: 11. Germline V gene sequence: CDR1 LNHDA, CDR2 SQIVND (reference sequence). The CDR3 reads CASSTQPGQVLYEQYF. As DNA, the CDR3 is TGTGCCAGTAGTACTCAGCCGGGACAGGTACTCTACGAGCAGTACTTC.

The V and J genes are TRBV18 and TRBJ1-4, with unresolved D. The CDR3 runs 15 residues. Germline CDR1 reads KGHSH; CDR2 reads LQKENI. Trimming removed 5 bases from V and 2 bases from J, with 12 bases in between. The CDR3 loop reads CASSLGGSTNEKLFF. The CDR3 region has the DNA TGTGCCAGCTCATTAGGTGGCTCCACTAATGAAAAACTGTTTTTT.

The chain is built from TRBV18 and TRBJ1-1, with D possibly being TRBD1 (5 bases). CDR3 length: 12 residues. V lost 2 bases to trimming and J lost 6 bases, with 7 bases between them. Germline-derived CDR1 and CDR2 are KGHSH and LQKENI. This chain's CDR3 is CASSPDSAEAFF. As DNA, the CDR3 is TGTGCCAGCTCACCAGACAGTGCTGAAGCTTTCTTT.

The rearrangement links TRBV30 to TRBJ1-3; D unclear. In germline, CDR1 is GTSNPN, CDR2 SVGIG (reference sequence). Deletions cut 0 bases from V and 2 bases from J, with 11 bases between. This CDR3 comprises 15 residues. The CDR3 nucleotides read TGTGCCTGGAGTGTTGGGAGGGAAACTGGAAACACCATATATTTT. Its translation: CAWSVGRETGNTIYF.

This rearrangement joins TRBV12-3 or TRBV12-4 to TRBJ1-1; D is ambiguous. The CDR3 is 13 residues long. Trimming cost V 2 bases and J 3 bases, with 7 bases left between them. The CDR3, as DNA: TGTGCCAGCAGTTTAATGAGGCACACTGAAGCTTTCTTT. This translates into CASSLMRHTEAFF.

The count of this clone is one. The CDR3 region is CASSEGQVANYGYTF. CDR3 in DNA: TGTGCCAGCAGTGAGGGCCAGGTAGCTAACTATGGCTACACCTTC. J is TRBJ1-2 and V is TRBV2; D gene uncertain. Trimming pared 3 bases from V and 0 bases from J, leaving 11 bases between. Germline V gene lookup returns CDR1 SNHLY and CDR2 FYNNEI. The CDR3 covers 15 residues.

The chain employs TRBV3-1 (or the pseudogene TRBV3-2) and TRBJ2-5, with D maybe TRBD2 (5 bases). There are 14 residues in the CDR3. Germline CDR1 reads LGHDT; CDR2 reads YNNKEL (reference sequence). The ends were cut back, 2 bases at V and 5 bases at J, with 12 bases in the middle. CDR3 coding DNA: TGTGCCAGCAGCCAAAACGAGGGCAAGGAGACCCAGTACTTC. Translating gives CASSQNEGKETQYF.

The rearrangement joins TRBV28 to TRBJ1-5; D gene ambiguous. Germline V gene lookup returns CDR1 MDHEN and CDR2 SYDVKM. Trimming took off 8 bases at V and 0 bases at J, with 8 bases between the two ends. This CDR3 has 13 amino acids. CDR3 DNA: TGTGCCAGCGGCCAGGATAGCAATCAGCCCCAGCATTTT. This gives the protein CASGQDSNQPQHF.

This chain links TRBV3-1 (or the pseudogene TRBV3-2) with TRBJ2-1; TRBD2 matches 8 bases. Germline V gene sequence: CDR1 LGHDT, CDR2 YNNKEL (reference sequence). After removal of 3 bases from V and 7 bases from J, the junction contained 5 bases not matched to a gene. This CDR3 spans 14 amino acids. CDR3 loop: CASSHRTSKNEQFF. The CDR3 bases are TGTGCCAGCAGCCATCGGACTAGCAAGAATGAGCAGTTCTTC.

The chain recombines TRBV4-1 with TRBJ1-3, with a weak D call TRBD1 (6 bases). The germline V gene has CDR1 MGHRA and CDR2 YSYEKL. This CDR3 has 17 amino acids. Trimming took 0 bases from V and 2 from J, leaving 14 bases between them. CDR3 sequence (DNA): TGCGCCAGCAGCCAAGAATTCCAGGGGATCACTGGAAACACCATATATTTT. Translating gives CASSQEFQGITGNTIYF.

A single count supports this clone. The chain has TRBV19 and TRBJ2-7; TRBD2 matches at 8 bases. The CDR3 has 14 residues. The germline CDR1 and CDR2 sequences are LNHDA and SQIVND (reference sequence). The V segment lost 2 bases and the J segment 2 bases; nucleotides outside the gene matches: 2. CDR3 coding DNA: TGTGCCAGTAGTATACGGGGGGGGGCCTACGAGCAGTACTTC. It codes for CASSIRGGAYEQYF. The complete variable domain, with remaining parts taken from reference TRBV19 and TRBJ2-7, reads DGGITQSPKYLFRKEGQNVTLSCEQNLNHDAMYWYRQDPGQGLRLIYYSQIVNDFQKGDIAEGYSVSREKKESFPLTVTSAQKNPTAFYLCASSIRGGAYEQYFGPGTRLTVT.

The V call is TRBV5-1, the J call TRBJ1-4, with 9 positions matching TRBD1. The CDR3 totals 16 residues. In germline, CDR1 is SGHRS, CDR2 YFSETQ. The trim removed 4 bases at V and 6 bases at J, leaving 10 bases unmatched. For the CDR3, the DNA is TGCGCCAGCAGCCGTACCATGGACAGGGGATATGAAAAACTGTTTTTT. It encodes CASSRTMDRGYEKLFF.

The gene calls are TRBV29-1 and TRBJ2-3, with TRBD2 matching 12 bases. Trimming cost V 4 bases and J 2 bases; bases outside gene matches: 13. The CDR3 is 18 residues long. Looked up from germline, CDR1 is SQVTM and CDR2 is ANQGSEA. CDR3 sequence: CSVVGTSGPLYDTDTQYF. CDR3 DNA: TGCAGCGTTGTCGGGACTAGCGGGCCCCTCTACGACACAGATACGCAGTATTTT.

CDR3 loop: CASSPQWRNEKLFF. As DNA, the CDR3 is TGTGCCAGTAGTCCACAGTGGCGGAATGAAAAACTGTTTTTT. This chain links TRBV19 with TRBJ1-4; D remains ambiguous. The CDR3 loop spans 14 amino acids. Germline CDR1 is LNHDA and CDR2 is SQIVND (reference sequence). Trimming left V 5 bases short and J 5 bases short, with 12 bases between.